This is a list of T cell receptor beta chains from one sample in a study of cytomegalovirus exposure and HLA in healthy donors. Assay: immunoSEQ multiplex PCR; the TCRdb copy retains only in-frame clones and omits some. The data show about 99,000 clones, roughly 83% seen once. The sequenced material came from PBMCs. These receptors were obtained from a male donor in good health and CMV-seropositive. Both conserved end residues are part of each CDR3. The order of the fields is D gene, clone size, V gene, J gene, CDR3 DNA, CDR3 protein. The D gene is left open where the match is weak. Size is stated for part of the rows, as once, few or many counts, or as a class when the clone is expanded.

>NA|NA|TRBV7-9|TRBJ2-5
TGTGCCAGCAGCTTAGTTTTAGCGTCGGAGACCCAGTACTTC
CASSLVLASETQYF
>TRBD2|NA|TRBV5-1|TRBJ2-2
TGCGCCAGCAGCACGGGAGGGGCCGACACCGGGGAGCTGTTTTTT
CASSTGGADTGELFF
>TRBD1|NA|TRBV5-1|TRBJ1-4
TGCGCCAGCAGCTTACAGGGGACTAATGAAAAACTGTTTTTT
CASSLQGTNEKLFF
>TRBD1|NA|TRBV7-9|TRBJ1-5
TGTGCCAGCAGCTGGACAGGGGATCAGCCCCAGCATTTT
CASSWTGDQPQHF
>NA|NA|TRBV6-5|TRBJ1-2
TGTGCCAGCAGTTCAGGGGCTGGTGTCTATGGCTACACCTTC
CASSSGAGVYGYTF
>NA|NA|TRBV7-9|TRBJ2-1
TGTGCCAGCAGCTTCGAGAATGAGCAGTTCTTC
CASSFENEQFF
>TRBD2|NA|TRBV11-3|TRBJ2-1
TGTGCCAGCAGCCCTAGGGGGACTAGTTACAATGAGCAGTTCTTC
CASSPRGTSYNEQFF
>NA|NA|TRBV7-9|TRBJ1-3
TGTGCCAGCAGCTTAGGGGAGGCCTCTGGAAACACCATATATTTT
CASSLGEASGNTIYF
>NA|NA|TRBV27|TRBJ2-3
TGTGCCAGCAGTCTCCTCGGGACTAGCACAGATACGCAGTATTTT
CASSLLGTSTDTQYF
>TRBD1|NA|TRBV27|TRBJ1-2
TGTGCCAGCAGTTTACGGGGACAGGCGGTCTACACCTTC
CASSLRGQAVYTF
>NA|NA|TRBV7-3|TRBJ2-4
TGTGCCAGCAGCTTAACTGGAGGAGAAATGGCCAAAAACATTCAGTACTTC
CASSLTGGEMAKNIQYF
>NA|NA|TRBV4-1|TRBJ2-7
TGCGCCAGCAGCCAAGATGACCTGGGCAGGACCTACGAGCAGTACTTC
CASSQDDLGRTYEQYF
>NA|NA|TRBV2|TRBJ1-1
TGTGCCAGCAGTTCGCAGGGGACCCTCCTTAACACTGAAGCTTTCTTT
CASSSQGTLLNTEAFF
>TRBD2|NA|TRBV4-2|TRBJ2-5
TGTGCCAGCAGCCAAGACCTCGGGCGGGGGGGTCGAGAGACCCAGTACTTC
CASSQDLGRGGRETQYF
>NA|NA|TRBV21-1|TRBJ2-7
TGTGCCAGCAGTCCAAGGGGACTAGCGGGGGCCTTGACCTACGAGCAGTACTTC
CASSPRGLAGALTYEQYF
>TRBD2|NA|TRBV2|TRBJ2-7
TGTGCCAGCAGTGCCTCTAGCGGGGGCCCCTACGAGCAGTACTTC
CASSASSGGPYEQYF
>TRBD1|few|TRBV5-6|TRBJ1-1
TGTGCCAGCAGGGAGGCGGGACAGGGCCTATCTGAAGCTTTCTTT
CASREAGQGLSEAFF
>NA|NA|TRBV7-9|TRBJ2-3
TGTGCCAGCAGCTTAGGAGGTCCCCTTGGCCCAGATACGCAGTATTTT
CASSLGGPLGPDTQYF
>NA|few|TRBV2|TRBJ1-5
TGTGCCAGCAACTCAGGGTCGGGTAGCAATCAGCCCCAGCATTTT
CASNSGSGSNQPQHF
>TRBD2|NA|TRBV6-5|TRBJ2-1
TGTGCCAGCAGTTACGTGCGGGGGGGTAATGAGCAGTTCTTC
CASSYVRGGNEQFF
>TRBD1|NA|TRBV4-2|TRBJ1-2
TGTGCCAGCAGCCGGGGCACCCGGGACAGTTATACAGCTAACTATGGCTACACCTTC
CASSRGTRDSYTANYGYTF
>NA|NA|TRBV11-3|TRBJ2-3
TGTGCCAGCAGCTTAGGGGACGGGACTAGCACAGATACGCAGTATTTT
CASSLGDGTSTDTQYF
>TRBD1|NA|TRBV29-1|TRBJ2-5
TGCAGCGTTGCCACCGGGACAGGGAAAGAGACCCAGTACTTC
CSVATGTGKETQYF
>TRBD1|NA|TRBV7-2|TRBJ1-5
TGTGCCAGCAGCTTAGACAGGGGTGGAAAGGCCCAGCATTTT
CASSLDRGGKAQHF
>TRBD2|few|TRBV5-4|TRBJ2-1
TGTGCCAGCAGCATCACTAGCGGGGGCCACGGGGGACATGAGCAGTTCTTC
CASSITSGGHGGHEQFF
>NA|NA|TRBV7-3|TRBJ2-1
TGTGCCAGCAGCTTAGGACAGGAGCAGTTCTTC
CASSLGQEQFF
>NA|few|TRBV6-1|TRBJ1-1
TGTGCCAGCAGTGAATCGGGTGGGACTGAAGCTTTCTTT
CASSESGGTEAFF
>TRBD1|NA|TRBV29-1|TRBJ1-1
TGCAGCGTGGGGGACAGGGGGAACACTGAAGCTTTCTTT
CSVGDRGNTEAFF
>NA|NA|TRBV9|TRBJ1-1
TGTGCCAGCAGCGTAGCAGGGAACACTGAAGCTTTCTTT
CASSVAGNTEAFF
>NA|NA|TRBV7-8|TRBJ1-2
TGTGCCAGCAGCCCCCGGGCCCGGAGGGACTATGGCTACACCTTC
CASSPRARRDYGYTF
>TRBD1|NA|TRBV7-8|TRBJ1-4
TGTGCCAGCAGCCGACGGGACAGTAGTAATGAAAAACTGTTTTTT
CASSRRDSSNEKLFF
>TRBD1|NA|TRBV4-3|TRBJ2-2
TGCGCCAGCAGCCAGAAGACAGGGACCACCGGGGAGCTGTTTTTT
CASSQKTGTTGELFF
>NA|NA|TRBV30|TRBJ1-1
TGTGGAGGGATGAACACTGAAGCTTTCTTT
CGGMNTEAFF
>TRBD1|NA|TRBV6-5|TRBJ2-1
TGTGCCAGCAGTCCTACGACAGGGCAAAAAGAGCAGTTCTTC
CASSPTTGQKEQFF
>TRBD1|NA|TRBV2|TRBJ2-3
TGTGCCAGCAGTCAGGGGGCAGATACGCAGTATTTT
CASSQGADTQYF
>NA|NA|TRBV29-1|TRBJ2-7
TGCAGCGTTGCTAGGACTACCTACGAGCAGTACTTC
CSVARTTYEQYF
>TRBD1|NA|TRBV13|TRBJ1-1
TGTGCCAGCAGCTTAGGAGAGTACGGGACAGGGCTGACTGAAGCTTTCTTT
CASSLGEYGTGLTEAFF
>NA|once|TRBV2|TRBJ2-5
TGTGCCAGCAGTGGAGAACTTCAAGAGACCCAGTACTTC
CASSGELQETQYF
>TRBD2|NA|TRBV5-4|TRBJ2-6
TGTGCCAGCAGCTTGGCCGGGAGGGGCGTTAGCTCTGGGGCCAACGTCCTGACTTTC
CASSLAGRGVSSGANVLTF
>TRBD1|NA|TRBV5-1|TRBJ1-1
TGCGCCAGCTACCCCCGACAGGGGAACACTGAAGCTTTCTTT
CASYPRQGNTEAFF
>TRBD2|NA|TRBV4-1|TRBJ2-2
TGCGCCAGCAGCCTCCCTAGCGGGGGCTACACCGGGGAGCTGTTTTTT
CASSLPSGGYTGELFF
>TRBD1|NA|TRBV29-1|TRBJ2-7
TGCAGCGTTGAAGAGAGACAGGGGAGGTACGAGCAGTACTTC
CSVEERQGRYEQYF
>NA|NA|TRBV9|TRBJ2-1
TGTGCCAGCAGCCCCCCCAGGGTGGGTGAGCAGTTCTTC
CASSPPRVGEQFF
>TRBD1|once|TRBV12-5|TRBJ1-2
TGTGCTAGTGGTTTGGGACAGGGAGGAAGCTACACCTTC
CASGLGQGGSYTF
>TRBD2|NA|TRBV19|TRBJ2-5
TGTGCCAGTAGTACCCTAGCGGGCCAAGAGACCCAGTACTTC
CASSTLAGQETQYF
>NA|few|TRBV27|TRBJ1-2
TGTGCCAGCAGTCCCCTCACAGATTTATATGGCTACACCTTC
CASSPLTDLYGYTF
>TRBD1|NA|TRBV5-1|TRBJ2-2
TGCGCCAGCAGCTGGGCCGACAGGGAAACCGGGGAGCTGTTTTTT
CASSWADRETGELFF
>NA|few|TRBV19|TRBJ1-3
TGTGCCAGTAGTATATCAGGGCTAGGAAACACCATATATTTT
CASSISGLGNTIYF
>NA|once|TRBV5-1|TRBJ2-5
TGCGCCAGCAGCTTGGGGGGCTCTCAAGGGGAGACCCAGTACTTC
CASSLGGSQGETQYF
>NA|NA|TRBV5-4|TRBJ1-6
TGTGCCAGCAGCTCCCCAGGGGCGGATTCACCCCTCCACTTT
CASSSPGADSPLHF
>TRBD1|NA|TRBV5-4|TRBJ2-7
TGTGCCAGCAGCCCCCCCACCGGGACAGAATTCTACGAGCAGTACTTC
CASSPPTGTEFYEQYF
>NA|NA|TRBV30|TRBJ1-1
TGTGCCTGGAGGCCTCGGGGAGGGGTGAACACTGAAGCTTTCTTT
CAWRPRGGVNTEAFF
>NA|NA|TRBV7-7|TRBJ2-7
TGTGCTAGCAGCCAGAGGGGCGGGGTGCCTGACTACGAGCAGTACTTC
CASSQRGGVPDYEQYF